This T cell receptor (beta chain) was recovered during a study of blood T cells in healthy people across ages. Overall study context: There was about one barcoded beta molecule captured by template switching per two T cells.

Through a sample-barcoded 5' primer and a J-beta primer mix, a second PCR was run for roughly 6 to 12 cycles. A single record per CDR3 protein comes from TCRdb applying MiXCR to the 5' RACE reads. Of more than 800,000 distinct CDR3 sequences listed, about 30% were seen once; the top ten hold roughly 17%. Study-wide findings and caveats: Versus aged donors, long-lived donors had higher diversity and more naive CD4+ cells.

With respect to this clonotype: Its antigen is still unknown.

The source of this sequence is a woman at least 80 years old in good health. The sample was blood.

DNA of the CDR3: TGCGCCAGCAGACCTCCAGGGGAGGCTAACGGCTACACCTTC. It encodes CASRPPGEANGYTF. The chain carries TRBV5-1 and TRBJ1-2; TRBD1 might be the D (6 bases). V lost 5 bases to trimming and J lost 8 bases, with 19 bases between them. Germline-derived CDR1 and CDR2 are SGHRS and YFSETQ. The CDR3 has 14 amino acids.